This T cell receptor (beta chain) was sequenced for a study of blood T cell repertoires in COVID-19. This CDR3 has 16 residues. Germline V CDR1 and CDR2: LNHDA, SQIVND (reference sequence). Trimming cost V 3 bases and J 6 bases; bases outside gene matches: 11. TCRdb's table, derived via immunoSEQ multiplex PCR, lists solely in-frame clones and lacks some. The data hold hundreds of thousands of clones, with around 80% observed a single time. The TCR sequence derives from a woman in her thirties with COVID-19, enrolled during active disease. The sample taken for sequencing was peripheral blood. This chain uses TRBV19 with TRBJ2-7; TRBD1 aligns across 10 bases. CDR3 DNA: TGTGCCAGTAGTATTCCCTCCGGGACAGGGGCGGGCGAGCAGTACTTC. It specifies CASSIPSGTGAGEQYF. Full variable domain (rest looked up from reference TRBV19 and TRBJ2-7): DGGITQSPKYLFRKEGQNVTLSCEQNLNHDAMYWYRQDPGQGLRLIYYSQIVNDFQKGDIAEGYSVSREKKESFPLTVTSAQKNPTAFYLCASSIPSGTGAGEQYFGPGTRLTVT.